This T cell receptor (beta chain) emerged from a study of OX40 agonist ivuxolimab in advanced cancers. Whole-study context: Patients got intravenous ivuxolimab at 0.01 to 10 mg/kg every 2 weeks. Study-wide points: Expanded clones tended on average to be more numerous among CD8+ T cells than CD4+. At 0.1 to 3.0 mg/kg, clonal expansion of CD4+ and CD8+ blood T cells had occurred by week 6. Relatively little clonal expansion, among the lowest observed, appeared in partial responders at 0.1-3.0 mg/kg.

CDR1 is PRHDT and CDR2 is FYEKMQ in the germline V gene (reference sequence). The CDR3 is made up of 15 amino acids. V lost 5 bases and J lost 6; bases outside the gene matches: 13. Some clones are missing from TCRdb's copy, which holds only in-frame ones; the method was immunoSEQ multiplex PCR. The sample comprises 30,000 to 40,000 clones, roughly nine tenths of which are singletons, and 40% to 55% rests with the top ten. With regard to this clone: Its antigen is not known.

Sequenced material: CD4+ or CD8+ T cells sorted from blood, taken in a trial of the OX40 agonist ivuxolimab. The genes are TRBV13 and TRBJ2-7; 7 nucleotides line up with TRBD2. This TCR derives from an adult with an advanced solid tumor such as melanoma, head and neck, liver or kidney cancer. CDR3 sequence reads: CASSPWGGERSEQYF. The CDR3 nucleotides read TGTGCCAGCAGCCCCTGGGGAGGGGAGAGGTCCGAGCAGTACTTC.